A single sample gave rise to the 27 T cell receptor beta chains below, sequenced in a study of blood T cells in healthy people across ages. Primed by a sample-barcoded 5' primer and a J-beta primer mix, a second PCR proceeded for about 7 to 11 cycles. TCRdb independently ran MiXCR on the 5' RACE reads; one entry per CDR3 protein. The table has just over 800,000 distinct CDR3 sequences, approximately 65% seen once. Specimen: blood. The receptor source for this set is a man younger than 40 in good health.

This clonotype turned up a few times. The CDR3 loop is CASSLAGTEREGQYF. The CDR3 region has the DNA TGCGCCAGCAGCTTGGCCGGGACAGAAAGAGAGGGCCAGTACTTC. The V and J genes are TRBV5-1 and TRBJ2-5; 7 nucleotides align to TRBD1. V trimming: 0 bases; J trimming: 10 bases; junction bases outside the gene matches: 12. CDR3 length: 15 amino acids. Germline assignment: CDR1 SGHRS and CDR2 YFSETQ.

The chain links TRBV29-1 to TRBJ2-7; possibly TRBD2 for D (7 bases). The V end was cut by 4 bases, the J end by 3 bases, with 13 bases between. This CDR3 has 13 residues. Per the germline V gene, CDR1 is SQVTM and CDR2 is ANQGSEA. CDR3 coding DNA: TGCAGCGTTGCCGGGGGGCTTCACTACGAGCAGTACTTC. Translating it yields CSVAGGLHYEQYF.

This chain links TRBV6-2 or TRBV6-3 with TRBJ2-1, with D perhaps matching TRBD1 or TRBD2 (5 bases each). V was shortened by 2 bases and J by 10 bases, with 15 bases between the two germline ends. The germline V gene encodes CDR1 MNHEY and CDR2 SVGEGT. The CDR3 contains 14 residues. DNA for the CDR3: TGTGCCAGCAGTTACCACCCGCTTGAGGGGGAGCAGTTCTTC. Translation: CASSYHPLEGEQFF.

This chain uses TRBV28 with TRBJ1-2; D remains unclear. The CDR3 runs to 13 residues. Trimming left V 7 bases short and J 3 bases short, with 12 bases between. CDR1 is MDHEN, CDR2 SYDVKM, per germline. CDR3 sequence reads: CASTTLPYYGYTF. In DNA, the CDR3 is TGTGCCAGCACGACCTTACCTTACTATGGCTACACCTTC.

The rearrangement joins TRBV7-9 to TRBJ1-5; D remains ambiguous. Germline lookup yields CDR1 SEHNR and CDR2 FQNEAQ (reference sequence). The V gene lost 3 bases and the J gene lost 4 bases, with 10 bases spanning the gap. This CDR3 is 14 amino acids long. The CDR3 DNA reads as TGTGCCAGCAGCTTTGGTCAGGATAATCAGCCCCAGCATTTT. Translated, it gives CASSFGQDNQPQHF.

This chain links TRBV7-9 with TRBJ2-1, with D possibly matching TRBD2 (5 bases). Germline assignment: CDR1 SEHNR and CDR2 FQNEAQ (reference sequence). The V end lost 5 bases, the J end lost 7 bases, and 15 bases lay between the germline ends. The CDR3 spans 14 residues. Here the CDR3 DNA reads TGTGCCAGCAGCCCCTTCCCCGGGGAGAATGAGCAGTTCTTC. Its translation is CASSPFPGENEQFF.

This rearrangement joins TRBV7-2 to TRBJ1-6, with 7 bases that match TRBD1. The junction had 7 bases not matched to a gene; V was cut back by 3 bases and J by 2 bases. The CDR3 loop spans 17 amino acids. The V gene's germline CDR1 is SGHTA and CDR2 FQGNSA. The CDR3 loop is CASSFTGVRPYNSPLHF. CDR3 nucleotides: TGTGCCAGCAGCTTCACAGGGGTCAGGCCCTATAATTCACCCCTCCACTTT.

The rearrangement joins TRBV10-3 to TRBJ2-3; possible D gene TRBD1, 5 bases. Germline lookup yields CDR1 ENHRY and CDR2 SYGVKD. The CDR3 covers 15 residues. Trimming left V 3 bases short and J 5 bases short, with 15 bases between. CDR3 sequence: CAISEQAARGDTQYF. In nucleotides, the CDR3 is TGTGCCATCAGTGAACAGGCCGCACGTGGAGATACGCAGTATTTT.

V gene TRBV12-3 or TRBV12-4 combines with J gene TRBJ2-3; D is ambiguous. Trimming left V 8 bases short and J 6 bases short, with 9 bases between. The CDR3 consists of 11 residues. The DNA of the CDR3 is TGTGCCAGCCATGGCCTGGATACGCAGTATTTT. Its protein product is CASHGLDTQYF.

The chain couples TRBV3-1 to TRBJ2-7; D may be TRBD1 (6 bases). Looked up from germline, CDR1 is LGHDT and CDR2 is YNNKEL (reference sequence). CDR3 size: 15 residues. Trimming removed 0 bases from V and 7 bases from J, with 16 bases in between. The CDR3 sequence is CASSQEAGVGREQYF. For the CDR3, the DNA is TGTGCCAGCAGCCAAGAGGCAGGGGTTGGCCGGGAGCAGTACTTC.

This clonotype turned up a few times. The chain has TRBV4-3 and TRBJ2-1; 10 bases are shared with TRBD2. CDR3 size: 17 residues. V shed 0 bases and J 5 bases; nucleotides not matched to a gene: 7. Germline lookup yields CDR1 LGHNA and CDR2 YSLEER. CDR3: CASSQDPSGGAHNEQFF. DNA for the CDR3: TGCGCCAGCAGCCAAGATCCCAGCGGGGGGGCCCACAATGAGCAGTTCTTC.

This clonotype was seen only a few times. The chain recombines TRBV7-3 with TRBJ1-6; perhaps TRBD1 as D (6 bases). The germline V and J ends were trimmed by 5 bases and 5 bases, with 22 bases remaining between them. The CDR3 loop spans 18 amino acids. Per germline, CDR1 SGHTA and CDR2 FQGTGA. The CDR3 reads CASSLSLTGPLDNSPLHF. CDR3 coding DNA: TGTGCCAGCAGCCTTTCCCTTACAGGGCCACTGGATAATTCACCCCTCCACTTT.

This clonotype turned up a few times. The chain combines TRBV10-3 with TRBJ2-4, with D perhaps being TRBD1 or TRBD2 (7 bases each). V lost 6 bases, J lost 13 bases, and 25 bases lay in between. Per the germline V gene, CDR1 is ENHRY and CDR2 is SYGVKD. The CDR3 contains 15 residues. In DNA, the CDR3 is TGTGCCATCAGCGAGACTAGCTCTCTTCAGGGGGAGCAGTACTTC. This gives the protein CAISETSSLQGEQYF.

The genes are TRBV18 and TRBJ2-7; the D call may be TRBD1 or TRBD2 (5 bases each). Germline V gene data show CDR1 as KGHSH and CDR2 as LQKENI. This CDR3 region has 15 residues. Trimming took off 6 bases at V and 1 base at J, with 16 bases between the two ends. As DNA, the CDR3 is TGTGCCAGCTCTTCCGGGACCTCTGCATCCTACGAGCAGTACTTC. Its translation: CASSSGTSASYEQYF. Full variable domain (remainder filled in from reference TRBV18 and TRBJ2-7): NAGVMQNPRHLVRRRGQEARLRCSPMKGHSHVYWYRQLPEEGLKFMVYLQKENIIDESGMPKERFSAEFPKEGPSILRIQQVVRGDSAAYFCASSSGTSASYEQYFGPGTRLTVT.

CDR3 sequence: CSVEGTGFEQYF. The CDR3 coding sequence is TGCAGCGTTGAAGGGACGGGCTTCGAGCAGTACTTC. V gene TRBV29-1 combines with J gene TRBJ2-7; no clear D. This CDR3 contains 12 residues. CDR1 is SQVTM and CDR2 is ANQGSEA in the germline V gene. V lost 1 base and J 6 bases, leaving 10 bases between the germline ends.

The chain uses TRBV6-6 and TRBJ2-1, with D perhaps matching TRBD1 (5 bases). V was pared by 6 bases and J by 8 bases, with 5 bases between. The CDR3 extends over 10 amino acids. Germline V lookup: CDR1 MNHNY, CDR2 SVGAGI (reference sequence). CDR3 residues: CASRGHEQFF. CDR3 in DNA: TGTGCCAGCAGGGGGCATGAGCAGTTCTTC.

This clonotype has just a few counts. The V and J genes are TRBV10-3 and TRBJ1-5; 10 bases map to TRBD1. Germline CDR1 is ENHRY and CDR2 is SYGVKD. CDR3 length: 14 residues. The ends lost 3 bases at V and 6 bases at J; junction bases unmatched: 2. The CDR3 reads CAISEDRGLQPQHF. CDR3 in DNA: TGTGCCATCAGTGAAGACAGGGGGCTTCAGCCCCAGCATTTT.

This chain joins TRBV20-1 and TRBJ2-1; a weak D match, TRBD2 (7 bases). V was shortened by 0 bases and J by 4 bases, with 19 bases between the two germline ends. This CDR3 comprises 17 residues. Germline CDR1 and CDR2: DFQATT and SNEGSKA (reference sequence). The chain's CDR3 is CSAREGGGLGIYNEQFF. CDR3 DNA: TGCAGTGCTAGAGAAGGGGGGGGGCTTGGGATTTACAATGAGCAGTTCTTC.

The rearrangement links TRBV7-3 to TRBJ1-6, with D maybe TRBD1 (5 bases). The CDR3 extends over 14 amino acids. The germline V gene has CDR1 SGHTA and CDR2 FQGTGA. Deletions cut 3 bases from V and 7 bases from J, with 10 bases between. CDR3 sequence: CASSLGVRNSPLHF. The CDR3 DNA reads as TGTGCCAGCAGCTTGGGGGTTCGGAATTCACCCCTCCACTTT.

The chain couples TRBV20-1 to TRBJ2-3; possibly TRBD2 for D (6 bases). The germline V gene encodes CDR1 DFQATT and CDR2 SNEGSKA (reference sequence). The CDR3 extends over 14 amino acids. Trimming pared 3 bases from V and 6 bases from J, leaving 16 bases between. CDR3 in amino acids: CSASAGSGWDTQYF. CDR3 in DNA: TGCAGTGCTAGCGCGGGGTCAGGGTGGGATACGCAGTATTTT.

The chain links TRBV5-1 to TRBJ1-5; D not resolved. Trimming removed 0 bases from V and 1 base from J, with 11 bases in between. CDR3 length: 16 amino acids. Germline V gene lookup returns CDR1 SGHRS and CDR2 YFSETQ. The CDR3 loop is CASSLEGGSSNQPQHF. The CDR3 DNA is TGCGCCAGCAGCTTGGAAGGAGGATCCAGCAATCAGCCCCAGCATTTT.

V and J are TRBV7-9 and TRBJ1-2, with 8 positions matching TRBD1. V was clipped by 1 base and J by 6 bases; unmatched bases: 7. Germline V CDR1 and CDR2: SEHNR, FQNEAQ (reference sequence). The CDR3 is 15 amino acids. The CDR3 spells CASSLDFRGHDGYTF. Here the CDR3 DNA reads TGTGCCAGCAGCTTAGACTTCAGGGGGCATGATGGCTACACCTTC.

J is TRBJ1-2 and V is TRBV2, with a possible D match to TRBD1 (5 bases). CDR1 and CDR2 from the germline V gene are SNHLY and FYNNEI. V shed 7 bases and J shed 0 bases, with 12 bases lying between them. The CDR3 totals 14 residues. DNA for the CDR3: TGTGCCAGCATTAGGGACCAAGCTAACTATGGCTACACCTTC. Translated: CASIRDQANYGYTF.

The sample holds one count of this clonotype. CDR3 sequence reads: CASNVRAQETQYF. As DNA, the CDR3 is TGTGCCAGCAATGTCAGGGCCCAAGAGACCCAGTACTTC. V and J are TRBV9 and TRBJ2-5, with TRBD1 as a possible D gene (5 bases). The length of the CDR3 is 13 residues. Germline V gene lookup returns CDR1 SGDLS and CDR2 YYNGEE. V gave up 6 bases and J gave up 1 base, with 10 bases separating them.

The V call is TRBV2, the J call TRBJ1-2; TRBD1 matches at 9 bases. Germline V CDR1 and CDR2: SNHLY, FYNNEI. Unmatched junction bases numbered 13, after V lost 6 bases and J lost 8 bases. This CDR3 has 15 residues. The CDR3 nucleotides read TGTGCCAGCAGACCGGGACAGGGAAGCGACGAGGGCTACACCTTC. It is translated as CASRPGQGSDEGYTF.

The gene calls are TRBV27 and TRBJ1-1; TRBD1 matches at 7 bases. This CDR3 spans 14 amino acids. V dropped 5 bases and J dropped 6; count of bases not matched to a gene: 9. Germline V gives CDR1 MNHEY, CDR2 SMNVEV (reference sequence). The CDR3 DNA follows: TGTGCCAGCAGTATAGACAGGGCGGGCCCTGAAGCTTTCTTT. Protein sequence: CASSIDRAGPEAFF.

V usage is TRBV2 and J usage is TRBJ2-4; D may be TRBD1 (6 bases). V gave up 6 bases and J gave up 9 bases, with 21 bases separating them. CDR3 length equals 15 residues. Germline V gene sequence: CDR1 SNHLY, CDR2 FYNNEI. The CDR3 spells CASSVGQLAGSIQYF. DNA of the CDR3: TGTGCCAGCAGCGTAGGACAGCTAGCCGGAAGCATTCAGTACTTC.